This T cell receptor (beta chain) was recorded in a study of blood T cell repertoires in COVID-19 (TCRdb year 2020). For the study in its entirety: The collaborator samples originated in the United States, Italy and Spain and spanned the acute and convalescent phases of COVID-19. Nearly every sample came with metadata listing a de-identified subject ID, COVID-19 status, age in years and sex. Where available, HLA class I and class II types were taken from metadata supplied by the sample provider and were not determined by assay-based typing. The prospective study material was composed of cDNA or gDNA derived from T cells, B-cell-depleted T cells, or PBMCs. A freely available public database, intended as a resource for researchers studying the immune response to SARS-CoV-2, is where the repertoires were released. The samples were drawn from the first 160 participants of the ongoing ImmuneRACE study and from 1,254 subjects provided by 6 global collaborators. Deeply sampled blood TCRbeta repertoires from subjects exposed to, actively infected with, or recovered from COVID-19 were included in the dataset. Overall study results and their limits: How much clinical and demographic metadata was included differed by source and by participant, and the metadata was provided uncurated.

The immunoSEQ Assay, a bias-controlled multiplex PCR, was used to amplify TCRbeta CDR3 regions from genomic DNA. On the study's bioinformatics: The number of nucleated cells in each sample was estimated from the amplification of reference gene primers within the assay. To quantify the absolute abundance of each unique TCRbeta CDR3 rearrangement, sequence reads were collapsed and filtered. For each sample, productive Simpson clonality was calculated as the square root of Simpson's diversity index over productive rearrangements. This immuneACCESS table, as held by TCRdb, lists in-frame sequences with V and J called but not all clones. Of the missing ones, under half trace to an unresolved V gene in checked studies; the others have no known cause. V and J calls and clone size come straight from that table; D and trimming were deduced from the DNA. Recorded for this sample are more than 300,000 clones; around 91% of them occurred a single time. The ten top clones hold roughly 3.4% of the sample.

Another Seattle source contributed samples from volunteer blood donors who had recovered from COVID-19. Collaborating institutions collected whole blood in K2EDTA tubes following their own protocols. For TCRbeta analysis, collaborators shipped samples as frozen whole blood, isolated PBMCs, or DNA extracted from either of those sample types. With respect to this clone: Its antigen is still unknown. No much larger clone exists at a distance of one base, and base qualities are not known.

Via the germline V gene, CDR1 is MDHEN and CDR2 SYDVKM. From the cysteine through the phenylalanine, the CDR3 covers 13 amino acids. Just the 39-base CDR3 DNA is kept, in frame starting at base 1. Trimming at the junction amounts to 2 bases on V and 7 bases on J, and the germline ends lie 8 bases apart. The rearranged chain carries TRBV28 and TRBJ1-4, with the D gene not clear enough to name. Sequencing was carried out using peripheral blood. The clonotype originates from a woman younger than 35 who had recovered from COVID-19. The CDR3 region: CASSLKAAEKLFF. The DNA sequence is TGTGCCAGCAGTTTAAAAGCGGCTGAAAAACTGTTTTTT.